Listed below are T cell receptor beta chains from one sample, sequenced in a study of cytomegalovirus exposure and HLA in healthy donors. TCRdb's copy holds only in-frame clones and misses some; the assay was immunoSEQ multiplex PCR. The sample lists about 160,000 clones, 87% seen once, with more than 0.7% in the top ten. The specimen sequenced was PBMCs. These receptors came from a woman aged 30 to 39 in good health and CMV-seronegative. Both conserved end residues are part of each CDR3. D genes are given only for firm matches.

j_call d_call v_call cdr3_length cdr3_nt cdr3_aa
TRBJ2-2 TRBD2 TRBV5-1 18 TGCGCCAGCAGCTTGGTGGCGGGGGGGGCTTCGAACACCGGGGAGCTGTTTTTT CASSLVAGGASNTGELFF
TRBJ2-1 NA TRBV9 17 TGTGCCAGCAGCATTCTCCGACAGGAAGGTCTGTGCCATGAGCAGTTCTTC CASSILRQEGLCHEQFF
TRBJ2-7 TRBD2 TRBV5-1 18 TGCGCCAGCAGCCGCGGGGGACTAGCGGGATTTCAGGTCTACGAGCAGTACTTC CASSRGGLAGFQVYEQYF
TRBJ1-6 NA TRBV28 14 TGTGCCAGCAGTCAGGGAAGCTATAATTCACCCCTCCACTTT CASSQGSYNSPLHF
TRBJ2-7 TRBD2 TRBV5-1 15 TGCGCCAGCAGCTTGATGGCGGGAGGGCCCCGCGAGCAGTACTTC CASSLMAGGPREQYF
TRBJ1-2 TRBD1 TRBV5-1 13 TGCGCCAGCAGTGGTGGACAGGGTGGAGGCTACACCTTC CASSGGQGGGYTF
TRBJ1-6 TRBD1 TRBV7-2 15 TGTGCCAGCAGCTCTACGGGGGACAGTCCGACACCCCTCCACTTT CASSSTGDSPTPLHF
TRBJ2-3 NA TRBV11-2 14 TGTGCCAGCAGCTTTAGCGGTAGCACAGATACGCAGTATTTT CASSFSGSTDTQYF
TRBJ2-7 NA TRBV23-1 12 TGCGCCAGCACAGGGGTTTGCTACGAGCAGTACTTC CASTGVCYEQYF
TRBJ1-2 NA TRBV28 16 TGTGCCAGCAGCAACCCGATGGGGGCAGCTAACTATGGCTACACCTTC CASSNPMGAANYGYTF
TRBJ2-3 NA TRBV6-5 11 TGTGCCAGCAGTTTCCAGGGAACGCAGTATTTT CASSFQGTQYF
TRBJ1-2 TRBD1 TRBV5-6 17 TGTGCCAGCAGCTTGATGGCAGGGGGGCTGGGGAACTATGGCTACACCTTC CASSLMAGGLGNYGYTF
TRBJ1-1 NA TRBV4-1 14 TGCGCCAGCAGCCAAGAGGCAGAAAACACTGAAGCTTTCTTT CASSQEAENTEAFF
TRBJ2-7 NA TRBV5-4 14 TGTGCCAGCAGCTTGACGACTAACGTCTACGAGCAGTACTTC CASSLTTNVYEQYF
TRBJ1-5 TRBD1 TRBV15 12 TGTGCCACCAGCGAGACAGGGCAGCCCCAGCATTTT CATSETGQPQHF
TRBJ1-1 TRBD1 TRBV5-1 15 TGCGCCAGCAGCCCCCAGGGACAGGGGGCCGCTGAAGCTTTCTTT CASSPQGQGAAEAFF
TRBJ2-7 NA TRBV9 12 TGTGCCAGCAGCCCCGGGGGCTACGAGCAGTACTTC CASSPGGYEQYF
TRBJ2-7 TRBD2 TRBV25-1 15 TGTGCCAGCAGTGAAAGGACTAGCGGAAACTACGAGCAGTACTTC CASSERTSGNYEQYF